This passage covers 8 T cell receptor beta chains from one sample sequenced in a study of T cells in Graves' hyperthyroidism and ophthalmopathy. Template material for amplifying TCR beta CDR3 regions consisted of RNA transcripts. The HTBI primer set drove a first-round RT-PCR of the TCR CDR3. MiXCR was run by TCRdb on the multiplex PCR reads, yielding one entry per CDR3 protein. This table has about 360,000 distinct CDR3 sequences, less than 15% appearing once. The sample comprised blood. These receptors originate from a young woman with Graves' hyperthyroidism.

Worth noting for this clonotype: This may be a read error: a much more frequent sequence differs by one nucleotide. The chain uses TRBV28 and TRBJ1-1; 9 bases line up with TRBD1. Per the germline V gene, CDR1 is MDHEN and CDR2 is SYDVKM. The CDR3 covers 15 residues. The CDR3 DNA reads as TGTGCCAGCATCAATAACAGGGGGCTCTTGACTGAAGCTTCCTTT. This gives the protein CASINNRGLLTEASF.

This clonotype was seen repeatedly, ten times or more. The CDR3, as DNA: TGTGCCAGCAGTTACTCGACCTCTAGCGGCTACAATGAGCAGTTCTTC. This translates into CASSYSTSSGYNEQFF. The rearrangement joins TRBV6-2 or TRBV6-3 to TRBJ2-1; the match to TRBD2 covers 7 bases. From germline, CDR1 is MNHEY and CDR2 SVGEGT. This CDR3 contains 16 residues. The V gene end was trimmed by 0 bases and the J gene end by 3 bases; junction bases not matched to a gene: 5.

This clonotype came up many times. V is TRBV28 and J is TRBJ1-1; 11 positions match TRBD1. The CDR3 consists of 15 residues. Germline trimming cut 6 bases from V and 4 bases from J; bases unmatched to any gene: 7. Germline values: CDR1 MDHEN, CDR2 SYDVKM. The CDR3 region is CASRGLGTGGTEAFF. For the CDR3, the DNA is TGTGCCAGCAGGGGGTTGGGGACAGGGGGCACTGAAGCTTTCTTT.

The chain is built from TRBV27 and TRBJ1-5; unclear D gene. The germline V gene has CDR1 MNHEY and CDR2 SMNVEV (reference sequence). V was shortened by 0 bases and J by 0 bases, with 12 bases between the two germline ends. This CDR3 comprises 17 residues. The CDR3 nucleotides are TGTGCCAGCAGTTTATCGATCACTCCACATAGCAATCAGCCCCAGCATTTT. Protein sequence: CASSLSITPHSNQPQHF.

In its sample, this clonotype was seen many times. This chain joins TRBV28 and TRBJ1-2, with D perhaps TRBD1 (5 bases). V was clipped by 10 bases and J by 4 bases, with 13 bases between them. The CDR3 totals 12 residues. Germline assignment: CDR1 MDHEN and CDR2 SYDVKM. CDR3 DNA sequence: TGTGCCACCTCCTCCGGGACCTATGGCTACACCTTC. The encoded protein is CATSSGTYGYTF.

This clonotype was detected a few times. The chain uses TRBV20-1 and TRBJ2-1; TRBD2 matches 7 bases. This CDR3 is built from 20 residues. Losses at the gene ends were 2 bases for V and 5 bases for J; bases not matched to a gene: 24. CDR1 and CDR2 (germline): DFQATT, SNEGSKA (reference sequence). This chain's CDR3 is CSARPQRWRESRPDDNEQFF. DNA for the CDR3: TGCAGTGCTAGACCTCAAAGGTGGCGGGAGTCCAGGCCGGATGACAATGAGCAGTTCTTC.

This clonotype was picked up a small number of times. J is TRBJ1-6 and V is TRBV3-1; D gene uncertain. This CDR3 is built from 13 residues. V dropped 4 bases and J dropped 12 bases, with 13 bases sitting between them. CDR1 and CDR2 from the germline V gene are LGHDT and YNNKEL (reference sequence). The CDR3 region has the DNA TGTGCCAGCAGCCCCACCCTGGGGAGACCCCTCCACTTT. It specifies CASSPTLGRPLHF.

This clonotype was observed a single time. The J gene is TRBJ1-5, the V gene TRBV4-1, with D perhaps TRBD1 (6 bases). Looked up from germline, CDR1 is MGHRA and CDR2 is YSYEKL. V lost 3 bases, J lost 4 bases, and 13 bases lay in between. The CDR3 has 15 residues. CDR3 protein: CASSQGALGNQPQHF. The CDR3 DNA sequence: TGCGCCAGCAGCCAGGGGGCCTTAGGGAATCAGCCCCAGCATTTT.